This TCR beta chain comes out of a study of graft-versus-host responses after intestinal transplantation. CDR3 size: 15 residues. Per germline, CDR1 MGHRA and CDR2 YSYEKL. Trimming at V came to 3 bases and at J to 9 bases, leaving 10 bases not matched to a gene. Clones were sequenced by immunoSEQ multiplex PCR, and TCRdb holds only the in-frame ones, with some missing. This table holds tens of thousands of clones, roughly nine tenths found once. Graft tissue was processed to release intraepithelial and lamina propria lymphocytes. Study observations and caveats: Graft-versus-host to host-versus-graft clonal ratios in allografts were high in patients with graft-donor T cell macrochimerism.

A note on this clone: Its antigen is still unknown.

The genes are TRBV4-1 and TRBJ2-7; TRBD2 aligns across 11 bases. Here the sequenced sample was ileum tissue, taken more than 200 days after intestinal transplant. This clonotype was sampled from a human patient who received an intestinal transplant, so some T cells may come from the graft donor. The CDR3 sequence: CASSQGSGGAWWQYF. DNA for the CDR3: TGCGCCAGCAGCCAGGGTAGCGGGGGGGCCTGGTGGCAGTACTTC.